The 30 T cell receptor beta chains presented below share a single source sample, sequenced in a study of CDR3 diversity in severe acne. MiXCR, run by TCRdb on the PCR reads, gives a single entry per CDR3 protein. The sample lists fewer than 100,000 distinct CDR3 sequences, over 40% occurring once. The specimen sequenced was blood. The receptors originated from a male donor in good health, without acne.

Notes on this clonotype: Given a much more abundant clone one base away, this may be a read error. CDR3: CSASPRSIYGHTF. The CDR3 DNA follows: TGCAGTGCTAGTCCGCGGAGCATCTATGGCCACACCTTC. V and J are TRBV20-1 and TRBJ1-2, with D unclear. The CDR3 length is 13 residues. Per the germline V gene, CDR1 is DFQATT and CDR2 is SNEGSKA (reference sequence).

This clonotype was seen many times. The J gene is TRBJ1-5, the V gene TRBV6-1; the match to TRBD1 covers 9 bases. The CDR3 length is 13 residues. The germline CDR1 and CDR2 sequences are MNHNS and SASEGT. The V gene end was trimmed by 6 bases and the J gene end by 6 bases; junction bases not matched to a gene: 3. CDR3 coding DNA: TGTGCCAGCAGCGGGACAGGGTTTCAGCCCCAGCATTTT. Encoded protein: CASSGTGFQPQHF.

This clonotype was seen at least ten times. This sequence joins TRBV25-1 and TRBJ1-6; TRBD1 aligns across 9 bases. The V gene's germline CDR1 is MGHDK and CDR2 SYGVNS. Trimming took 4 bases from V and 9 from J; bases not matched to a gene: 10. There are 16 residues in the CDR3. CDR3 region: CASSAKGQGGSSPLHF. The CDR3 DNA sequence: TGTGCCAGCAGTGCAAAGGGACAGGGAGGTTCTTCACCCCTCCACTTT.

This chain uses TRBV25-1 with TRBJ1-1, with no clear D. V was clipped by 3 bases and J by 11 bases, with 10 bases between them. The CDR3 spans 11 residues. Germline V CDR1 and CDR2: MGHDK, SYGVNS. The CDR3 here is CASSESGLAFF. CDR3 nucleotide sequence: TGTGCCAGCAGTGAGTCCGGTCTGGCTTTCTTT. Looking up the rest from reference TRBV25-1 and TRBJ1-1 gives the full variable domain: EADIYQTPRYLVIGTGKKITLECSQTMGHDKMYWYQQDPGMELHLIHYSYGVNSTEKGDLSSESTVSRIRTEHFPLTLESARPSHTSQYLCASSESGLAFFGQGTRLTVV.

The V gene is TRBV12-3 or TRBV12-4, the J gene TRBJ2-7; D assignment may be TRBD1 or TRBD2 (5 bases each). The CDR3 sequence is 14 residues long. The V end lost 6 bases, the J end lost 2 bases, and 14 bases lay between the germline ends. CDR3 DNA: TGTGCCAGCAGCCTAGGGGACGGACCCTACGAGCAGTACTTC. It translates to CASSLGDGPYEQYF.

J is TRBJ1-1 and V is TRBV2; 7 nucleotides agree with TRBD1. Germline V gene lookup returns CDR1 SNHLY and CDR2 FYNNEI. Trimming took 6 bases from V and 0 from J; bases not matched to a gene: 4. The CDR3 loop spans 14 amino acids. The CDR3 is CASSRTGLNTEAFF. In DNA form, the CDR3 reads TGTGCCAGCAGCAGGACAGGATTGAACACTGAAGCTTTCTTT.

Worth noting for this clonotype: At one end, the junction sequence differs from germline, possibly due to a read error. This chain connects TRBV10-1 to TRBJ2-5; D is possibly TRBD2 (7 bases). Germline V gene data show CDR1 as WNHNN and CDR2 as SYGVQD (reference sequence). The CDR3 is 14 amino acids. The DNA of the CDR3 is TGTGCCATCACGGGGGGCAGATCCCAAGAGACCCAGTACTTC. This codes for CAITGGRSQETQYF.

This CDR3 is CASSPGTGGGKHF. CDR3 coding DNA: TGTGCCAGCAGCCCAGGAACAGGGGGCGGGAAGCATTTT. The chain carries TRBV7-9 and TRBJ1-5, with 9 nucleotides matching TRBD1. From germline, CDR1 is SEHNR and CDR2 FQNEAQ (reference sequence). The CDR3 loop spans 13 amino acids. Losses at the gene ends were 5 bases for V and 14 bases for J; bases not matched to a gene: 10.

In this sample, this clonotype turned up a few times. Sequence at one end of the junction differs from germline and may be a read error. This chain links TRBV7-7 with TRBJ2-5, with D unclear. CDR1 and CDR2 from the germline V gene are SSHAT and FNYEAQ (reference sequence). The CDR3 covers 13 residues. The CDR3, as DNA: TGTGCTAGCAGCTCTTCTCCGGGCGAGACCCAGTACTTC. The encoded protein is CASSSSPGETQYF.

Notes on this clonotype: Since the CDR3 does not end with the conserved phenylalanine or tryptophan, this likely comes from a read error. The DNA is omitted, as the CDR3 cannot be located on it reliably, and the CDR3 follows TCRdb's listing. The CDR3 region is CSARGGLAMATPSVR. The V gene is TRBV20-1, the J gene TRBJ2-3; TRBD1 is taken as the D call from the table, unchecked against the DNA. The germline V gene has CDR1 DFQATT and CDR2 SNEGSKA (reference sequence). The CDR3 length is 15 residues, termini included.

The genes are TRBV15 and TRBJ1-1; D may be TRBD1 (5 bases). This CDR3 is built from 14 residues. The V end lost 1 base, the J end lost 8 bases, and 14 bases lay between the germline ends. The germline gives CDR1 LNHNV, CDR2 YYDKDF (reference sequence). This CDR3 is CATSRVFLRTEAFF. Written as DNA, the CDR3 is TGTGCCACCAGCAGAGTATTTCTGCGGACAGAAGCTTTCTTT.

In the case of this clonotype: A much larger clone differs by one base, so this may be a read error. This chain's CDR3 is CASKGQGDRETQYF. CDR3 sequence (DNA): TGTGCCAGCAAAGGACAGGGAGACCGAGAGACCCAGTACTTC. This chain connects TRBV6-5 to TRBJ2-5, with 8 bases aligning to TRBD1. Germline trimming cut 7 bases from V and 4 bases from J; bases unmatched to any gene: 8. The CDR3 consists of 14 residues. CDR1 MNHEY and CDR2 SVGAGI come from the germline V gene.

This CDR3 is CAGQTSDTEAFF. For the CDR3, the DNA is TGTGCCGGACAGACGTCGGACACTGAAGCTTTCTTT. The chain recombines TRBV7-9 with TRBJ1-1; the D gene is possibly TRBD1 (6 bases). The V gene's germline CDR1 is SEHNR and CDR2 FQNEAQ (reference sequence). The CDR3 has 12 amino acids. V lost 11 bases, J lost 3 bases, and 13 bases lay in between.

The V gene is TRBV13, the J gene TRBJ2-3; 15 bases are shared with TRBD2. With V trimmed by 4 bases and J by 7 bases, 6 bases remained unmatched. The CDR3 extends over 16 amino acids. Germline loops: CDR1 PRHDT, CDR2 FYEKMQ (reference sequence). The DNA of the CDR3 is TGTGCCAGCAGCTCCCGGACTAGCGGGGGGGCGAATACGCAGTATTTT. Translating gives CASSSRTSGGANTQYF.

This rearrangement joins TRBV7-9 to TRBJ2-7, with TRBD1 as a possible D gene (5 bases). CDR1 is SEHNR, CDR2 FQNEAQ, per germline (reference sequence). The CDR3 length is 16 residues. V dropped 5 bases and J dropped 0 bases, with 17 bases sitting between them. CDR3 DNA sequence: TGTGCCAGCAGCCGTTTTGGGGCCTTGAGCTCCTACGAGCAGTACTTC. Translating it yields CASSRFGALSSYEQYF.

The CDR3 sequence: CASSPGLAGEEQYF. In DNA, the CDR3 is TGTGCCAGCAGCCCGGGACTAGCGGGAGAAGAGCAGTACTTC. This sequence joins TRBV12-3 or TRBV12-4 and TRBJ2-7; 14 bases line up with TRBD2. The CDR3 spans 14 residues. Losses at the gene ends were 6 bases for V and 7 bases for J; bases not matched to a gene: 5.

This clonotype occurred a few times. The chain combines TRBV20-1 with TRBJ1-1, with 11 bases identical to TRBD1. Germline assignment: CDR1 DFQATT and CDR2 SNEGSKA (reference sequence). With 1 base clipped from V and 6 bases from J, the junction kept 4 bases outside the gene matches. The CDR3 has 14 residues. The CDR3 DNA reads TGCAGTGCTAGAGGGGACAGGGGGAGCGCTGAAGCTTTCTTT. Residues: CSARGDRGSAEAFF.

CDR3 region: CASSPDTDTQYF. CDR3 DNA: TGTGCCAGCAGTCCCGACACAGATACGCAGTATTTT. The rearrangement links TRBV12-3 or TRBV12-4 to TRBJ2-3; no clear D gene. The CDR3 is 12 residues long. V was pared by 5 bases and J by 2 bases, with 5 bases between.

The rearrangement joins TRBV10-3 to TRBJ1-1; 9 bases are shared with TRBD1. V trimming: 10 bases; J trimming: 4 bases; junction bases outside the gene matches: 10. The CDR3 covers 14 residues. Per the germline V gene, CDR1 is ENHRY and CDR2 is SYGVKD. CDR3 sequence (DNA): TGTGCCAACTCACGGGACAGGGATCGCACTGAAGCTTTCTTT. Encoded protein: CANSRDRDRTEAFF.

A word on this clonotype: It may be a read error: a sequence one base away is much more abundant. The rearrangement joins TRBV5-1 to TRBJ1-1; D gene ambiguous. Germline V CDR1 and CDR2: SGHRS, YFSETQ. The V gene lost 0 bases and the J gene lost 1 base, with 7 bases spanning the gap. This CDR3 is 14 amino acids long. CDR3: CASSLDTPNTEAFF. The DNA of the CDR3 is TGCGCCAGCAGCTTGGACACCCCGAACACTGAAGCTTTCTTT.

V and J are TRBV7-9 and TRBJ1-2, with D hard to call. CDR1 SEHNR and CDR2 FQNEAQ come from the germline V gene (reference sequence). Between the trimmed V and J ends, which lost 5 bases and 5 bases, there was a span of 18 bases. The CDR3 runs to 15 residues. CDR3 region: CASSPNVDSGYGYTF. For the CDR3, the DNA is TGTGCCAGCAGCCCAAACGTGGACTCGGGTTATGGCTACACCTTC.

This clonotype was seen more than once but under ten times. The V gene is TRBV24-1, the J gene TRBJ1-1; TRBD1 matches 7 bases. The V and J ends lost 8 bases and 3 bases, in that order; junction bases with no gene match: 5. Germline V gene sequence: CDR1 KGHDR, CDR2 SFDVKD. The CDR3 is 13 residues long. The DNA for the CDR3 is TGTGCCACCATGCAGACAGGGTACACTGAAGCTTTCTTT. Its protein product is CATMQTGYTEAFF.

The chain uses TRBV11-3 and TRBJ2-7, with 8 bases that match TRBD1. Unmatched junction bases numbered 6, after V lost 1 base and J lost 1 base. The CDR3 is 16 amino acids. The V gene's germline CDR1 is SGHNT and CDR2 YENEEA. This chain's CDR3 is CASSLVQGQGSYEQYF. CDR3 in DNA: TGTGCCAGCAGCTTAGTCCAAGGACAGGGTTCCTACGAGCAGTACTTC.

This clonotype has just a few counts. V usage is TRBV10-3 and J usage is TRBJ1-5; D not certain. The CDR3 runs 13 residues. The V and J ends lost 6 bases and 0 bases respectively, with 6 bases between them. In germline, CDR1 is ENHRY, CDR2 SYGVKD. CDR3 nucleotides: TGTGCCATCAGGACTAATAGCAATCAGCCCCAGCATTTT. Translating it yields CAIRTNSNQPQHF.

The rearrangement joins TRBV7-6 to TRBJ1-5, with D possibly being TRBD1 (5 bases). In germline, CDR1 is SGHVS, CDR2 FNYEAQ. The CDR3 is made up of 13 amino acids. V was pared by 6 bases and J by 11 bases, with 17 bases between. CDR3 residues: CASSMGRQETQHF. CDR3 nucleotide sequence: TGTGCCAGCAGTATGGGACGACAAGAGACCCAGCATTTT.

CDR3 loop: CASSLAGQGYNEQFF. The CDR3 DNA is TGTGCCAGCAGCTTAGCGGGACAGGGCTACAATGAGCAGTTCTTC. The V and J genes are TRBV7-9 and TRBJ2-1; 9 bases fit TRBD1. V dropped 0 bases and J dropped 3; count of bases not matched to a gene: 0. Germline CDR1 reads SEHNR; CDR2 reads FQNEAQ (reference sequence). The CDR3 runs 15 residues.

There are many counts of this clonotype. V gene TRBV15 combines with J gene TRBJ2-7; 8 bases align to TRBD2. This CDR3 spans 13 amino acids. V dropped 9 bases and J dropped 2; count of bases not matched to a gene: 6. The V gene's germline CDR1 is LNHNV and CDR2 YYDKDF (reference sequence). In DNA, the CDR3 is TGTGCCACGGGGTCGGGGGGGGCCTACGAGCAGTACTTC. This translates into CATGSGGAYEQYF.

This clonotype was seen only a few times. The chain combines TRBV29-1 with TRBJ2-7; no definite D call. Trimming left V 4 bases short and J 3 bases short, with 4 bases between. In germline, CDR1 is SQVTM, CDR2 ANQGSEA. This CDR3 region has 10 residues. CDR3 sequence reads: CSVGDYEQYF. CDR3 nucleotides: TGCAGCGTTGGGGACTACGAGCAGTACTTC.

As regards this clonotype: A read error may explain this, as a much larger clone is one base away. As DNA, the CDR3 is TGTGCCAGCAGTTACTCGCGGCATTTAGGAAGCACCATATATTTT. Translation gives CASSYSRHLGSTIYF. The V and J genes are TRBV6-5 and TRBJ1-3, with no clear D. The CDR3 extends over 15 amino acids. Germline-derived CDR1 and CDR2 are MNHEY and SVGAGI.

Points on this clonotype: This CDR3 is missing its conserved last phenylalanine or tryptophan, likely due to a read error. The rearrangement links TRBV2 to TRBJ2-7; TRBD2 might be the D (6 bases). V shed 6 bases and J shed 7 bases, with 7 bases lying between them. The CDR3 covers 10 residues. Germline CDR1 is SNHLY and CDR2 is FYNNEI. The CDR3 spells CASSGGEQYS. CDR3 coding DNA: TGTGCCAGCAGCGGAGGGGAGCAGTACTCC.